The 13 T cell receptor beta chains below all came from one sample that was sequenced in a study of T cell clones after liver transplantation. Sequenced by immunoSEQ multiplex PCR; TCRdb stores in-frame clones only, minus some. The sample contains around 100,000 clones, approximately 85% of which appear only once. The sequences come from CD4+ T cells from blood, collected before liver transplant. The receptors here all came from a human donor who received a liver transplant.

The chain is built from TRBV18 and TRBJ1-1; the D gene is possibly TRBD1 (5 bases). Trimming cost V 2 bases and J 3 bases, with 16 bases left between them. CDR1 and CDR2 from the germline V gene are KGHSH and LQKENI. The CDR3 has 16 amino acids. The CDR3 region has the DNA TGTGCCAGCTCACCATACCGTGATTCAGGGTACACTGAAGCTTTCTTT. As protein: CASSPYRDSGYTEAFF.

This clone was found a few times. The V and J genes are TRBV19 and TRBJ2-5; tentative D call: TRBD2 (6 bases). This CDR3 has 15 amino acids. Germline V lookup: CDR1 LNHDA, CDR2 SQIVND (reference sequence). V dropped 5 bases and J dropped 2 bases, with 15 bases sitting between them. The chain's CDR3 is CASSPSGGRQETQYF. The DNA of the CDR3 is TGTGCCAGTAGTCCCTCCGGGGGAAGGCAAGAGACCCAGTACTTC.

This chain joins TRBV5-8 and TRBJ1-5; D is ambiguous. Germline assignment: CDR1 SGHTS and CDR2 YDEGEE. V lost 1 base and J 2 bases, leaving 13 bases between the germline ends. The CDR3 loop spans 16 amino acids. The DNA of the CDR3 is TGTGCCAGCAGCTTGCCCTTCGGTTCCGGCAATCAGCCCCAGCATTTT. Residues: CASSLPFGSGNQPQHF. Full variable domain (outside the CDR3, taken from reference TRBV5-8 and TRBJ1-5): EAGVTQSPTHLIKTRGQQATLRCSPISGHTSVYWYQQALGLGLQFLLWYDEGEERNRGNFPPRFSGRQFPNYSSELNVNALELEDSALYLCASSLPFGSGNQPQHFGDGTRLSIL.

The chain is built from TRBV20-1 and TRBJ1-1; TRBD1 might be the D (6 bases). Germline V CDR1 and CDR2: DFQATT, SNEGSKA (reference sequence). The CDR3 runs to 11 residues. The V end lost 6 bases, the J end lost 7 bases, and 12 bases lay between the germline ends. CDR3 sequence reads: CSAEPDSEAFF. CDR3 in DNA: TGCAGTGCCGAACCGGACAGTGAAGCTTTCTTT.

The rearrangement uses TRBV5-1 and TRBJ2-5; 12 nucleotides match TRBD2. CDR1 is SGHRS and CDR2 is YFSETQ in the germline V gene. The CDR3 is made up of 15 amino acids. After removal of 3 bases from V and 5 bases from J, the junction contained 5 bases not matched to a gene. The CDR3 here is CASSSGLAGPETQYF. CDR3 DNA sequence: TGCGCCAGCAGCTCAGGACTAGCGGGACCTGAGACCCAGTACTTC. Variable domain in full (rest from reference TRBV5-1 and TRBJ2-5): KAGVTQTPRYLIKTRGQQVTLSCSPISGHRSVSWYQQTPGQGLQFLFEYFSETQRNKGNFPGRFSGRQFSNSRSEMNVSTLELGDSALYLCASSSGLAGPETQYFGPGTRLLVL.

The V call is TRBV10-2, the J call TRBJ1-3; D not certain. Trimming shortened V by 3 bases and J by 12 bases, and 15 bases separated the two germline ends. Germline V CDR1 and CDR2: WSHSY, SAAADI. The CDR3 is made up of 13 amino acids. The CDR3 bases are TGCGCCAGCAGTGAATCGGGAGGTGGCATCATATATTTT. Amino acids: CASSESGGGIIYF.

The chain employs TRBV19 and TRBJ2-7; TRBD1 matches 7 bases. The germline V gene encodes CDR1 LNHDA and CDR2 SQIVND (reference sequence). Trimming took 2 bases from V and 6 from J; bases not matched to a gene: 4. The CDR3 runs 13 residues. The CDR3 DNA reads TGTGCCAGTAGTATAACCCGGGACAGCGAGCAGTACTTC. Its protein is CASSITRDSEQYF.

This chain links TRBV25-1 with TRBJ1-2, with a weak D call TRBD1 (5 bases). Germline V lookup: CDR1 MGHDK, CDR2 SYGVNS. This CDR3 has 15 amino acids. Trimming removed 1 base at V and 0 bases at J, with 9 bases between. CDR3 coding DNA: TGTGCCAGCAGTGAATTAGGGACGTCTAACTATGGCTACACCTTC. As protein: CASSELGTSNYGYTF.

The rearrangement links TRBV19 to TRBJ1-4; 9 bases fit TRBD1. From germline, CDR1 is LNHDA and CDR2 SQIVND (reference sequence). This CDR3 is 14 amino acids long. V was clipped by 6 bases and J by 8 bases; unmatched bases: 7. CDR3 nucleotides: TGTGCCAGTAGACAACAGGGGGCAGTAGAAAAACTGTTTTTT. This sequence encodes CASRQQGAVEKLFF. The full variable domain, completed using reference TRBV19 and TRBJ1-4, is DGGITQSPKYLFRKEGQNVTLSCEQNLNHDAMYWYRQDPGQGLRLIYYSQIVNDFQKGDIAEGYSVSREKKESFPLTVTSAQKNPTAFYLCASRQQGAVEKLFFGSGTQLSVL.

The CDR3 is CASSAPGQGSSYEQYF. In DNA form, the CDR3 reads TGTGCCAGTAGTGCCCCGGGACAGGGCTCCTCCTACGAGCAGTACTTC. This rearrangement joins TRBV19 to TRBJ2-7; 9 positions agree with TRBD1. Trimming cost V 5 bases and J 0 bases; bases outside gene matches: 8. The CDR3 length is 16 residues. Per germline, CDR1 LNHDA and CDR2 SQIVND (reference sequence). The entire variable domain, with the rest obtained from reference TRBV19 and TRBJ2-7, is as follows: DGGITQSPKYLFRKEGQNVTLSCEQNLNHDAMYWYRQDPGQGLRLIYYSQIVNDFQKGDIAEGYSVSREKKESFPLTVTSAQKNPTAFYLCASSAPGQGSSYEQYFGPGTRLTVT.

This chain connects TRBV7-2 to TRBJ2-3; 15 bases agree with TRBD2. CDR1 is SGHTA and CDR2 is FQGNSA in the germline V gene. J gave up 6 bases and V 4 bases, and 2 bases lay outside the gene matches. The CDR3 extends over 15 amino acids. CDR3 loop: CASSYGLAGGDTQYF. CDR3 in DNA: TGTGCCAGCAGCTACGGACTAGCGGGAGGGGATACGCAGTATTTT.

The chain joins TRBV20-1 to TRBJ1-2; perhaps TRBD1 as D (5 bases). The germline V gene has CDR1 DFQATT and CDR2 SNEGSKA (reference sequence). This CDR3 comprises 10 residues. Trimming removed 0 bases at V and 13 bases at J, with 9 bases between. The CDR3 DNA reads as TGCAGTGCTAGAGATCTGGACACCACCTTC. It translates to CSARDLDTTF.

CDR3 sequence: CASSPLDSETQYF. CDR3 bases: TGTGCCAGCTCACCGCTTGATTCAGAGACCCAGTACTTC. V usage is TRBV18 and J usage is TRBJ2-5, with D uncertain. The germline gives CDR1 KGHSH, CDR2 LQKENI. The length of the CDR3 is 13 residues. V was cut by 3 bases and J by 4 bases, with 9 bases left in between.